Presented here are 32 T cell receptor beta chains from one specimen sequenced in a study of T cells in Graves' hyperthyroidism and ophthalmopathy. Researchers took RNA transcripts and amplified the TCR beta CDR3 regions from them. HTBI primers drove first-round RT-PCR of the TCR CDR3. Each CDR3 protein gets one entry after TCRdb re-called the multiplex PCR reads with MiXCR. Of hundreds of thousands of distinct CDR3 sequences in the sample, under 20% were seen once. Sequences were obtained from blood. These receptors originate from a woman in her forties or fifties with Graves' hyperthyroidism that later progressed to Graves' ophthalmopathy.

This clonotype has just a few counts. This chain joins TRBV20-1 and TRBJ1-5; tentatively, D is TRBD1 (5 bases). CDR3 length: 15 amino acids. The germline gives CDR1 DFQATT, CDR2 SNEGSKA (reference sequence). V was clipped by 2 bases and J by 3 bases, with 14 bases between them. CDR3 sequence: CSARYITGFNQPQHF. As DNA, the CDR3 is TGCAGTGCTAGATACATCACAGGTTTCAATCAGCCCCAGCATTTT.

With respect to this clonotype: At one of its ends the junction is not consistent with the germline gene, which may arise from a read error. The rearrangement links TRBV18 to TRBJ2-7; TRBD1 aligns across 8 bases. The germline gives CDR1 KGHSH, CDR2 LQKENI. This CDR3 region has 16 residues. The CDR3 protein is CASPPPGQGSPYEQYF. The CDR3 nucleotides are TGTGCCAGCCCACCACCCGGACAGGGCTCGCCCTACGAGCAGTACTTC.

This clonotype has at least ten counts. The chain combines TRBV29-1 with TRBJ1-1; no clear D gene. The CDR3 has 13 residues. Trimming stripped 4 bases from V and 4 bases from J, with 13 bases between. Germline CDR1 is SQVTM and CDR2 is ANQGSEA. CDR3 sequence: CSVGSLDTTEAFF. The CDR3 region has the DNA TGCAGCGTTGGCTCGCTAGATACCACTGAAGCTTTCTTT.

The chain is built from TRBV10-3 and TRBJ1-1; 9 bases line up with TRBD1. Per germline, CDR1 ENHRY and CDR2 SYGVKD. The trim removed 7 bases at V and 2 bases at J, leaving 5 bases unmatched. CDR3 size: 14 residues. CDR3 bases: TGTGCCATCACCTCGACAGGGGGTAACACTGAAGCTTTCTTT. It specifies CAITSTGGNTEAFF.

This clonotype was seen a single time. The chain is built from TRBV10-3 and TRBJ2-7, with 9 bases fitting TRBD1. V trimming: 3 bases; J trimming: 5 bases; junction bases outside the gene matches: 8. Germline lookup yields CDR1 ENHRY and CDR2 SYGVKD. The CDR3 loop spans 15 amino acids. The CDR3 region is CAISEPGQGRHEQYF. In DNA form, the CDR3 reads TGTGCCATCAGTGAACCGGGACAGGGTCGCCACGAGCAGTACTTC.

This clonotype occurred many times. This chain joins TRBV28 and TRBJ2-5; possibly TRBD1 for D (6 bases). This CDR3 has 15 amino acids. The V end lost 5 bases, the J end lost 5 bases, and 18 bases lay between the germline ends. In germline, CDR1 is MDHEN, CDR2 SYDVKM. For the CDR3, the DNA is TGTGCCAGCAGTAACCACAGGGCAGGGAAGGAGACCCAGTACTTC. Amino acids: CASSNHRAGKETQYF.

This clonotype was counted many times. The rearrangement links TRBV3-1 to TRBJ1-2; unclear D gene. V was cut by 5 bases and J by 3 bases, with 7 bases left in between. CDR3 length: 12 residues. The germline V gene encodes CDR1 LGHDT and CDR2 YNNKEL (reference sequence). The CDR3 spells CASSSAHYGYTF. The CDR3, as DNA: TGTGCCAGCAGCTCAGCCCACTATGGCTACACCTTC.

This clonotype was found a few times. The genes are TRBV6-4 and TRBJ1-6; D possibly corresponds to TRBD1 (6 bases). The CDR3 runs to 15 residues. Trimming shortened V by 6 bases and J by 10 bases, and 19 bases separated the two germline ends. Germline V gene lookup returns CDR1 MRHNA and CDR2 SNTAGT. In nucleotides, the CDR3 is TGTGCCAGCAGCTCGCAGGGGAACCGGAGATCACCCCTCCACTTT. Its translation is CASSSQGNRRSPLHF.

This clonotype was seen a single time. This rearrangement joins TRBV29-1 to TRBJ2-7; 7 bases align to TRBD1. V gave up 3 bases and J gave up 4 bases; unmatched junction bases: 9. This CDR3 comprises 14 residues. Germline CDR1 reads SQVTM; CDR2 reads ANQGSEA. This CDR3 reads CSVEIRAGGYEQYF. The DNA of the CDR3 is TGCAGCGTTGAGATCCGAGCAGGGGGATACGAGCAGTACTTC.

The chain has TRBV6-1 and TRBJ1-2; TRBD1 agrees at 8 bases. The V and J ends lost 2 bases and 8 bases, in that order; junction bases with no gene match: 10. Per germline, CDR1 MNHNS and CDR2 SASEGT. The CDR3 has 15 amino acids. Here the CDR3 reads CASSESFGQGVGYTF. Here the CDR3 DNA reads TGTGCCAGCAGTGAAAGCTTCGGACAGGGTGTGGGCTACACCTTC.

This clonotype appeared many times. The chain joins TRBV29-1 to TRBJ2-1, with 11 bases lining up with TRBD1. The trim removed 7 bases at V and 9 bases at J, leaving 8 bases unmatched. This CDR3 region has 13 residues. Germline-derived CDR1 and CDR2 are SQVTM and ANQGSEA. The CDR3 loop is CSATDRGLGEQFF. The CDR3, as DNA: TGCAGCGCCACGGACAGGGGGCTCGGTGAGCAGTTCTTC.

The genes are TRBV3-1 and TRBJ2-1; 14 bases match TRBD2. CDR3 length: 15 residues. Germline V lookup: CDR1 LGHDT, CDR2 YNNKEL (reference sequence). With V trimmed by 1 base and J by 10 bases, 3 bases remained unmatched. The CDR3 nucleotides read TGTGCCAGCAGCCAAGGACTAGCGGGGGGGAACGAGCAGTTCTTC. This sequence encodes CASSQGLAGGNEQFF.

This clonotype was seen a handful of times. This chain links TRBV3-1 with TRBJ1-2; D possibly corresponds to TRBD1 (6 bases). The CDR3 totals 16 residues. V lost 1 base and J 8 bases, leaving 20 bases between the germline ends. The germline V gene has CDR1 LGHDT and CDR2 YNNKEL (reference sequence). For the CDR3, the DNA is TGTGCCAGCAGCCAAGGACACCGGACAGTACCTCCCGGCTACACCTTC. Amino acids: CASSQGHRTVPPGYTF.

The chain uses TRBV3-1 and TRBJ2-3; 9 bases are a match to TRBD2. The V segment lost 7 bases and the J segment 2 bases; nucleotides outside the gene matches: 19. The length of the CDR3 is 19 residues. Germline CDR1 and CDR2: LGHDT and YNNKEL (reference sequence). CDR3 residues: CASKLLSGVAGASTDTQYF. Written as DNA, the CDR3 is TGTGCCAGCAAACTACTCTCAGGGGTAGCGGGGGCGTCCACAGATACGCAGTATTTT.

This clonotype was observed many times. The gene calls are TRBV18 and TRBJ1-1, with 9 positions matching TRBD1. There are 18 residues in the CDR3. CDR1 and CDR2 from the germline V gene are KGHSH and LQKENI. V trimming: 3 bases; J trimming: 6 bases; junction bases outside the gene matches: 17. CDR3 residues: CASSPTIRDRASGAEAFF. The DNA of the CDR3 is TGTGCCAGCTCACCGACAATTCGGGACAGGGCCTCGGGGGCTGAAGCTTTCTTT.

In this sample, this clonotype turned up many times. V usage is TRBV5-1 and J usage is TRBJ2-1; 7 bases are shared with TRBD1. The germline CDR1 and CDR2 sequences are SGHRS and YFSETQ. This CDR3 region has 17 residues. V was pared by 4 bases and J by 0 bases, with 10 bases of the junction left unmatched. CDR3 nucleotides: TGCGCCAGCAGCCCGACTGGTACAGGGGCCTCCTACAATGAGCAGTTCTTC. Its protein is CASSPTGTGASYNEQFF.

This clonotype has a handful of counts. The chain combines TRBV20-1 with TRBJ2-1, with TRBD2 matching 7 bases. V shed 7 bases, J shed 7 bases, and the junction held 13 bases outside the gene matches. The CDR3 sequence is 14 residues long. Germline CDR1 reads DFQATT; CDR2 reads SNEGSKA (reference sequence). CDR3: CSVQASGERNEQFF. Here the CDR3 DNA reads TGCAGTGTTCAGGCAAGCGGGGAGCGTAATGAGCAGTTCTTC.

This sequence joins TRBV28 and TRBJ2-7; D ambiguous. V gave up 3 bases and J gave up 8 bases, with 11 bases separating them. Per the germline V gene, CDR1 is MDHEN and CDR2 is SYDVKM. The CDR3 totals 12 residues. The CDR3 coding sequence is TGTGCCAGCAGTTTTCGTCTTAGCCAGCAGTACTTC. Its translation is CASSFRLSQQYF.

This chain joins TRBV10-3 and TRBJ2-2; D may be TRBD1 or TRBD2 (5 bases each). The V gene's germline CDR1 is ENHRY and CDR2 SYGVKD. The length of the CDR3 is 10 residues. Deletions cut 8 bases from V and 7 bases from J, with 5 bases between. CDR3 loop: CAIGGGELFF. The CDR3, as DNA: TGTGCCATCGGGGGCGGGGAGCTGTTTTTT.

The CDR3 protein is CASSAGAGYTEAFF. The CDR3 coding sequence is TGTGCCAGCAGTGCAGGTGCGGGTTACACTGAAGCTTTCTTT. The genes are TRBV27 and TRBJ1-1; no reliable D call. This CDR3 is 14 amino acids long. The germline V gene encodes CDR1 MNHEY and CDR2 SMNVEV (reference sequence). V gave up 5 bases and J gave up 3 bases, with 13 bases separating them.

There are many counts of this clonotype. This chain links TRBV18 with TRBJ1-4; no firm D call. Germline V gene data show CDR1 as KGHSH and CDR2 as LQKENI. V lost 3 bases and J 0 bases, leaving 14 bases between the germline ends. CDR3 size: 17 residues. The CDR3 reads CASSPQPIGPTNEKLFF. The CDR3 region has the DNA TGTGCCAGCTCACCCCAACCGATCGGGCCAACTAATGAAAAACTGTTTTTT.

In this sample, this clonotype turned up many times. CDR3 in DNA: TGCGCCAGCAGCTTGGGACTAGCGGGGGCCGATACGCAGTATTTT. It yields the protein CASSLGLAGADTQYF. The V and J genes are TRBV5-1 and TRBJ2-3, with TRBD2 matching over 12 bases. The CDR3 covers 15 residues. Germline trimming cut 0 bases from V and 6 bases from J; bases unmatched to any gene: 2. Germline V CDR1 and CDR2: SGHRS, YFSETQ. The full variable domain, with the rest looked up from reference TRBV5-1 and TRBJ2-3, is KAGVTQTPRYLIKTRGQQVTLSCSPISGHRSVSWYQQTPGQGLQFLFEYFSETQRNKGNFPGRFSGRQFSNSRSEMNVSTLELGDSALYLCASSLGLAGADTQYFGPGTRLTVL.

In this sample, this clonotype turned up a few times. The chain employs TRBV7-2 and TRBJ2-1; the match to TRBD2 covers 14 bases. In germline, CDR1 is SGHTA, CDR2 FQGNSA. The CDR3 contains 13 residues. The junction had 3 bases not matched to a gene; V was cut back by 5 bases and J by 12 bases. The chain's CDR3 is CASSLGTSGGQFF. CDR3 nucleotides: TGTGCCAGCAGCCTTGGGACTAGCGGGGGGCAGTTCTTC.

This clonotype was found many times. The chain links TRBV15 to TRBJ1-1; perhaps TRBD1 as D (5 bases). CDR1 is LNHNV and CDR2 is YYDKDF in the germline V gene (reference sequence). V was clipped by 1 base and J by 4 bases, with 13 bases between them. This CDR3 has 15 amino acids. This CDR3 reads CATSRVRGLGTEAFF. CDR3 coding DNA: TGTGCCACCAGCAGAGTTCGGGGGTTGGGCACTGAAGCTTTCTTT.

The chain joins TRBV7-9 to TRBJ1-2, with D tentatively TRBD1 (5 bases). The CDR3 runs 14 residues. The V and J ends lost 3 bases and 8 bases respectively, with 16 bases between them. Germline assignment: CDR1 SEHNR and CDR2 FQNEAQ (reference sequence). CDR3 residues: CASSFPLLTGGYTF. CDR3 coding DNA: TGTGCCAGCAGCTTTCCCCTCCTAACAGGCGGCTACACCTTC.

This clonotype was recorded many times. J is TRBJ1-1 and V is TRBV5-1, with D uncertain. Trimming cost V 3 bases and J 4 bases, with 10 bases left between them. The length of the CDR3 is 13 residues. CDR1 is SGHRS, CDR2 YFSETQ, per germline. CDR3 DNA: TGCGCCAGCAGCTGGGCGGAGGGCACTGAAGCTTTCTTT. It codes for CASSWAEGTEAFF.

CDR3 DNA sequence: TGTGCCAGCAGTGAAGTGGCCTACCAAGAGACCCAGTACTTC. Its protein product is CASSEVAYQETQYF. The V gene is TRBV6-1, the J gene TRBJ2-5; D uncertain. The CDR3 is 14 residues long. V dropped 1 base and J dropped 0 bases, with 6 bases sitting between them. Germline-derived CDR1 and CDR2 are MNHNS and SASEGT.

The chain joins TRBV7-9 to TRBJ2-1; 7 bases agree with TRBD2. The CDR3 extends over 13 amino acids. Per germline, CDR1 SEHNR and CDR2 FQNEAQ (reference sequence). The V and J ends lost 11 bases and 3 bases, in that order; junction bases with no gene match: 7. CDR3 sequence reads: CADWGGDYNEQFF. In DNA, the CDR3 is TGTGCCGATTGGGGGGGAGACTACAATGAGCAGTTCTTC.

This clonotype was counted at least ten times. The rearrangement joins TRBV11-2 to TRBJ1-6; perhaps TRBD1 as D (5 bases). CDR1 is SGHAT, CDR2 FQNNGV, per germline. This CDR3 spans 15 amino acids. The V end was cut by 1 base, the J end by 2 bases, with 6 bases between. This chain's CDR3 is CASSLVGPYNSPLHF. The CDR3 DNA reads TGTGCCAGCAGCTTAGTGGGGCCCTATAATTCACCCCTCCACTTT.

This clonotype has a count of ten or more. The V and J genes are TRBV12-3 or TRBV12-4 and TRBJ2-7; 7 nucleotides align to TRBD2. J was trimmed by 1 base and V by 1 base; bases with no gene match: 7. The CDR3 totals 16 residues. In DNA form, the CDR3 reads TGTGCCAGCAGTTTAGTAGCGGGCTGGAAGTCCTACGAGCAGTACTTC. It encodes CASSLVAGWKSYEQYF.

V usage is TRBV12-5 and J usage is TRBJ1-1, with 7 positions matching TRBD1. Looked up from germline, CDR1 is LGHNT and CDR2 is FRNRAP. This CDR3 comprises 16 residues. J gave up 1 base and V 2 bases, and 7 bases lay outside the gene matches. The CDR3 region has the DNA TGTGCTAGTGGTTTGCCCCGGACAGGTTCGAACACTGAAGCTTTCTTT. Protein sequence: CASGLPRTGSNTEAFF.

This clonotype has a handful of counts. This chain joins TRBV20-1 and TRBJ2-5, with D hard to call. Germline assignment: CDR1 DFQATT and CDR2 SNEGSKA (reference sequence). The CDR3 consists of 10 residues. Trimming shortened V by 6 bases and J by 5 bases, and 7 bases separated the two germline ends. The CDR3 sequence: CSATWETQYF. CDR3 bases: TGCAGTGCGACATGGGAGACCCAGTACTTC.